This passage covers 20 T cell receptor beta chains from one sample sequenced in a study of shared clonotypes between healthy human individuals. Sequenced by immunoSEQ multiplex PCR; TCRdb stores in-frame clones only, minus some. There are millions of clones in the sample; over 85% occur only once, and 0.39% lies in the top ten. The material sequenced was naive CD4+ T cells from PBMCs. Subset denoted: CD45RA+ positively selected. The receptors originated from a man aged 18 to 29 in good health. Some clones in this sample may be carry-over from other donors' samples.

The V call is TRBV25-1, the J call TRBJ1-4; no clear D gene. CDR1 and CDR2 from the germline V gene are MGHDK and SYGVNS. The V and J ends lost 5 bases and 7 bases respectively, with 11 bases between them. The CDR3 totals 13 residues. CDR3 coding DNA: TGTGCCAGCAGTTCGGAGGGCAGTGAAAAACTGTTTTTT. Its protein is CASSSEGSEKLFF. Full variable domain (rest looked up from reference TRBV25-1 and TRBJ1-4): EADIYQTPRYLVIGTGKKITLECSQTMGHDKMYWYQQDPGMELHLIHYSYGVNSTEKGDLSSESTVSRIRTEHFPLTLESARPSHTSQYLCASSSEGSEKLFFGSGTQLSVL.

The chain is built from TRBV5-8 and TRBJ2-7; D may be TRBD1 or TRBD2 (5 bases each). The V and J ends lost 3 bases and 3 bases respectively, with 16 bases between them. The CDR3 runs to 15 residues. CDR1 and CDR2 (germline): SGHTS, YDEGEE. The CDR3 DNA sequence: TGTGCCAGCAGCTCCGGGACCTACAGCGGCTACGAGCAGTACTTC. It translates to CASSSGTYSGYEQYF.

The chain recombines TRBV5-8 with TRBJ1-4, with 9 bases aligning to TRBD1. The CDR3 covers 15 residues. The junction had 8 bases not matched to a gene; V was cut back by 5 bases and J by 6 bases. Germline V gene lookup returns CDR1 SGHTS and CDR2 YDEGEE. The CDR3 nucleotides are TGTGCCAGCAGGACAGGGGGGCGAACCGATGAAAAACTGTTTTTT. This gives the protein CASRTGGRTDEKLFF.

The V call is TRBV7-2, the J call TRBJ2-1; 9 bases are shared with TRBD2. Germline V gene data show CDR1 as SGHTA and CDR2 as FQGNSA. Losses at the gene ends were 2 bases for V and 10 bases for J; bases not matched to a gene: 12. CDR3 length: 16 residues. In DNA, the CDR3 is TGTGCCAGCAGCTTATTTCACGGACTAGCGTCTCGGGAGCAGTTCTTC. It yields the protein CASSLFHGLASREQFF.

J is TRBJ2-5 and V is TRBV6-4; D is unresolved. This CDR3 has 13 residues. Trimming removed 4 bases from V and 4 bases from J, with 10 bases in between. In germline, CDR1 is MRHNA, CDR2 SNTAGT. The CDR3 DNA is TGTGCCAGCAGTGGATCAGCAGGAGAGACCCAGTACTTC. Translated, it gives CASSGSAGETQYF.

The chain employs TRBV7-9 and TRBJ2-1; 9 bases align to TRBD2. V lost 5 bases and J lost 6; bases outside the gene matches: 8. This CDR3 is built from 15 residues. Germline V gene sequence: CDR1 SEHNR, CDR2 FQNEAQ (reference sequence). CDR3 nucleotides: TGTGCCAGCAGCCTGACTAGCGGCCCGGGCAATGAGCAGTTCTTC. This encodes CASSLTSGPGNEQFF.

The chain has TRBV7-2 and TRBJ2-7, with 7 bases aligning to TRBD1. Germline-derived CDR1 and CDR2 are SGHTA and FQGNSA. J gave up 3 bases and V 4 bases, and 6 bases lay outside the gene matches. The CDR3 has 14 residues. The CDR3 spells CASSSQGQNYEQYF. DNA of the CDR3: TGTGCCAGCAGCTCGCAGGGACAGAACTACGAGCAGTACTTC.

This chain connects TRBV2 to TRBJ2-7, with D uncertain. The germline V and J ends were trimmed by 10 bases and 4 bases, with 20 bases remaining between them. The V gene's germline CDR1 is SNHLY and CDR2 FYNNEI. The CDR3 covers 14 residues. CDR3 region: CATTRYGLSYEQYF. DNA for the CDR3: TGTGCCACAACCCGCTACGGGCTCTCTTACGAGCAGTACTTC.

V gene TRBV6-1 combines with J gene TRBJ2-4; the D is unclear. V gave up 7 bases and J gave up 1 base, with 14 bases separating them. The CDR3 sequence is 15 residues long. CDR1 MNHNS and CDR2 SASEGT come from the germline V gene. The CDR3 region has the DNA TGTGCCAGCAACTTTGGGTTCCCGGCCAAAAACATTCAGTACTTC. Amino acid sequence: CASNFGFPAKNIQYF.

CDR3 sequence (DNA): TGTGCCAGTACAGATTACTCTGGAAACACCATATATTTT. This codes for CASTDYSGNTIYF. The genes are TRBV19 and TRBJ1-3; the D is unclear. V lost 7 bases to trimming and J lost 0 bases, with 7 bases between them. Looked up from germline, CDR1 is LNHDA and CDR2 is SQIVND (reference sequence). CDR3 size: 13 residues.

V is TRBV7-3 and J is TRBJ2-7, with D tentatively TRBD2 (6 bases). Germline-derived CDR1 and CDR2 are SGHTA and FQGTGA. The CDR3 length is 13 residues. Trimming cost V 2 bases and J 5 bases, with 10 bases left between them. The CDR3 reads CASSLRREDEQYF. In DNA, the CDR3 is TGTGCCAGCAGCTTACGCAGGGAGGACGAGCAGTACTTC. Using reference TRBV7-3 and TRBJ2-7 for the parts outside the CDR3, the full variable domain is GAGVSQTPSNKVTEKGKYVELRCDPISGHTALYWYRQSLGQGPEFLIYFQGTGAADDSGLPNDRFFAVRPEGSVSTLKIQRTERGDSAVYLCASSLRREDEQYFGPGTRLTVT.

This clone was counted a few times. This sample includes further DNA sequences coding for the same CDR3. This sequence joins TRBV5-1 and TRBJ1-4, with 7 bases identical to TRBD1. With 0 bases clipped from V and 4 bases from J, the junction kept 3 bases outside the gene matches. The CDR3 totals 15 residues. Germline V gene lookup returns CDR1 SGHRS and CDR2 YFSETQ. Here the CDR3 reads CASSLAGTDNEKLFF. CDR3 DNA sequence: TGCGCCAGCAGCTTGGCCGGGACAGATAATGAAAAACTGTTTTTT. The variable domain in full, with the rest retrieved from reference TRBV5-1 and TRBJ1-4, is KAGVTQTPRYLIKTRGQQVTLSCSPISGHRSVSWYQQTPGQGLQFLFEYFSETQRNKGNFPGRFSGRQFSNSRSEMNVSTLELGDSALYLCASSLAGTDNEKLFFGSGTQLSVL.

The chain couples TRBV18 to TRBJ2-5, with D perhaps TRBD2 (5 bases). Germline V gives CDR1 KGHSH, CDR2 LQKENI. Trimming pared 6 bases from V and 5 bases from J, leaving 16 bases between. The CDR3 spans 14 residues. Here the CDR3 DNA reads TGTGCCAGCTCGCGTGTACTAGTAACGGAGACCCAGTACTTC. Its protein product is CASSRVLVTETQYF.

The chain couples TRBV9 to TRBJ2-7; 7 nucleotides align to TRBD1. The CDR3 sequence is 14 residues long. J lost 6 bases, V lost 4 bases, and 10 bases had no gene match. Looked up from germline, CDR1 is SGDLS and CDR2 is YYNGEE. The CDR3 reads CASSSTGTSGEQYF. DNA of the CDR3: TGTGCCAGCAGCTCGACAGGGACCTCGGGCGAGCAGTACTTC.

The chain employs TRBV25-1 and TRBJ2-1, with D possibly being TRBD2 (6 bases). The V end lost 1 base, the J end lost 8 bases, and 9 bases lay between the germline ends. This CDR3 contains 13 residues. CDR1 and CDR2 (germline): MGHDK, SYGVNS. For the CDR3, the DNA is TGTGCCAGCAGTGAATGGGAGCGGGATGAGCAGTTCTTC. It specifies CASSEWERDEQFF.

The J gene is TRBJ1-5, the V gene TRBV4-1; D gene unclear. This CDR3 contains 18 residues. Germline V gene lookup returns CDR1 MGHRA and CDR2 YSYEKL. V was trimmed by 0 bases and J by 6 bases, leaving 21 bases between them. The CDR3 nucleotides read TGCGCCAGCAGCCAAGAGTGGGTGGGGAGGCGGGAAAGTCAGCCCCAGCATTTT. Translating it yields CASSQEWVGRRESQPQHF.

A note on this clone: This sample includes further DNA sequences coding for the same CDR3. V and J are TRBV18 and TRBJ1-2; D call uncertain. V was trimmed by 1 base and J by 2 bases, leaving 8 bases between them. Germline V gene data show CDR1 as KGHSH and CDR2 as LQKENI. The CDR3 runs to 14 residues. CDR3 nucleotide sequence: TGTGCCAGCTCACCACAGGGTCAGAACTATGGCTACACCTTC. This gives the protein CASSPQGQNYGYTF.

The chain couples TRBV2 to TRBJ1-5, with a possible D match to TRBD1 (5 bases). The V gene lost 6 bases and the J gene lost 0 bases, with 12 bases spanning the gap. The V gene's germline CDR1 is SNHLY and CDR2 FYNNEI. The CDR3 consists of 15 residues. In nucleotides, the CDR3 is TGTGCCAGCAGCCCGTGGGGACCTAGCAATCAGCCCCAGCATTTT. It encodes CASSPWGPSNQPQHF.

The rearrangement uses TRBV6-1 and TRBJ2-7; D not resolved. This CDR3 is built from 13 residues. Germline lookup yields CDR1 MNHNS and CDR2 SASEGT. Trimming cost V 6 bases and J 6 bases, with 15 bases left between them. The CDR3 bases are TGTGCCAGCAGGAATAACGCGGTCCTCGAGCAGTACTTC. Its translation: CASRNNAVLEQYF.

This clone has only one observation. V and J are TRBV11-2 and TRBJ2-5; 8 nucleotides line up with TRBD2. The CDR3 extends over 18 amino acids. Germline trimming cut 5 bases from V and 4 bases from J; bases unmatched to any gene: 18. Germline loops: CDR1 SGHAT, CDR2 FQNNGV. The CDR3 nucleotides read TGTGCCAGCAGCCCTACGGGAGGGGTAGCCAACAAGGGAGAGACCCAGTACTTC. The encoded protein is CASSPTGGVANKGETQYF. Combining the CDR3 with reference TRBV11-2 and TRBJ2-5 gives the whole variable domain EAGVAQSPRYKIIEKRQSVAFWCNPISGHATLYWYQQILGQGPKLLIQFQNNGVVDDSQLPKDRFSAERLKGVDSTLKIQPAKLEDSAVYLCASSPTGGVANKGETQYFGPGTRLLVL.